Listed below are T cell receptor beta chains from one sample, sequenced in a study of regulatory T cells in long-lasting Graves disease. TCRdb re-analysed the multiplex PCR reads in MiXCR, keeping a single row per CDR3 protein. The sample holds fewer than 400,000 distinct CDR3 sequences, roughly a fifth seen once. The sequences come from peripheral blood mononuclear cells (PBMCs), collected when the disease was refractory, from a patient treated with antithyroid drugs. These receptors were taken from a female donor with Graves disease. The CDR3 runs from the conserved cysteine through the conserved F or W. The order of the fields is clone size, D gene, V gene, J gene, CDR3 protein, CDR3 DNA. The D gene is left open where the match is weak. Clone size, where shown, is once, few, many, or a class for clones that have expanded.

few	TRBD2	TRBV20-1	TRBJ2-7	CSAAPGGEEQYF	TGCAGTGCCGCCCCGGGGGGGGAGGAGCAGTACTTC
many	-	TRBV2	TRBJ2-5	CASSALRRQETQYF	TGTGCCAGCAGTGCTCTCAGACGACAAGAGACCCAGTACTTC
few	-	TRBV24-1	TRBJ2-2	CATSDSYSGELFF	TGTGCCACCAGTGACAGCTACTCCGGGGAGCTGTTTTTT
many	-	TRBV7-2	TRBJ1-2	CASSLQRGSGYTF	TGTGCCAGCAGCTTACAACGGGGTAGTGGCTACACCTTC
many	-	TRBV7-2	TRBJ1-5	CASSLVGQGSNQPQHF	TGTGCCAGCAGCTTAGTAGGGCAGGGAAGCAATCAGCCCCAGCATTTT
-	-	TRBV4-2	TRBJ2-2	CASSQPGTGLTGELFF	TGTGCCAGCAGCCAACCCGGAACAGGCCTCACCGGGGAGCTGTTTTTT
many	-	TRBV20-1	TRBJ1-2	CSARDSWQGWVAYGYTF	TGCAGTGCTAGAGATAGTTGGCAGGGATGGGTGGCCTATGGCTACACCTTC
-	-	TRBV19	TRBJ1-5	CASSIGRNSNQPQHF	TGTGCCAGTAGTATAGGACGGAATAGCAATCAGCCCCAGCATTTT
many	-	TRBV3-1	TRBJ1-1	CASRPRAGTEAFF	TGTGCCAGCAGGCCCAGGGCGGGGACTGAAGCTTTCTTT
-	TRBD1	TRBV6-5	TRBJ2-1	CASSYRDRGRFEQFF	TGTGCCAGCAGTTACCGGGACAGGGGGCGATTTGAGCAGTTCTTC
many	TRBD1	TRBV20-1	TRBJ1-1	CSARPTGRNTEAFF	TGCAGTGCTAGGCCGACAGGGAGGAACACTGAAGCTTTCTTT
-	TRBD1	TRBV19	TRBJ1-6	CASSIYQGANSPLHF	TGTGCCAGTAGTATATATCAGGGGGCGAATTCACCCCTCCACTTT
-	-	TRBV5-1	TRBJ1-5	CASSLSGHLNQPQHF	TGTGCCAGCAGCTTGTCGGGACACCTCAATCAGCCCCAGCATTTT
-	TRBD1	TRBV5-1	TRBJ2-4	CASSLQGPPRKNIQYF	TGCGCCAGCAGCTTACAGGGGCCCCCAAGGAAAAACATTCAGTACTTC
many	-	TRBV7-2	TRBJ2-7	CASSLGGPSYEQYF	TGTGCCAGCAGCTTAGGGGGACCCTCCTACGAGCAGTACTTC
many	-	TRBV2	TRBJ1-1	CASRWGTEAFF	TGTGCCAGCAGGTGGGGGACTGAAGCTTTCTTT
many	TRBD1	TRBV29-1	TRBJ1-1	CSVLVDRGNEGAFF	TGCAGCGTTTTAGTGGACAGGGGTAATGAGGGAGCTTTCTTT
few	-	TRBV4-3	TRBJ1-2	CASSQGRQVLLYGYTF	TGCGCCAGCAGCCAGGGTCGACAGGTGCTACTCTATGGCTACACCTTC
many	-	TRBV7-2	TRBJ2-5	CASSLGPSLQETQYF	TGTGCCAGCAGCTTAGGTCCTAGCCTCCAAGAGACCCAGTACTTC
many	-	TRBV6-1	TRBJ2-7	CASSEGGLAYEQYF	TGTGCCAGCAGTGAAGGAGGATTAGCCTACGAGCAGTACTTC
many	-	TRBV30	TRBJ1-1	CAWSVSGDTRFF	TGTGCCTGGAGTGTATCGGGGGACACTCGTTTCTTT
few	-	TRBV9	TRBJ1-2	CASSAPGGNGYTF	TGTGCCAGCAGCGCCCCTGGAGGGAATGGCTACACCTTC
-	-	TRBV11-2	TRBJ2-5	CASSPGGVRETQYF	TGTGCCAGCAGCCCTGGCGGGGTTCGGGAGACCCAGTACTTC
many	-	TRBV25-1	TRBJ1-2	CASSDSQGLGYTF	TGTGCCAGCAGTGATAGCCAGGGTTTGGGCTACACCTTC
many	-	TRBV9	TRBJ1-5	CASSSAQGDQPQHF	TGTGCCAGCAGCTCAGCGCAGGGTGATCAGCCCCAGCATTTT
few	-	TRBV7-9	TRBJ2-2	CASSRLTNTGELFF	TGTGCCAGCAGCCGGTTAACGAACACCGGGGAGCTGTTTTTT
-	-	TRBV20-1	TRBJ1-2	CSATSEGGGLYGYTF	TGCAGTGCCACCTCCGAAGGGGGGGGTCTCTATGGCTACACCTTC
-	-	TRBV24-1	TRBJ2-3	CATSAIGDPTDTQYF	TGTGCCACCAGTGCTATAGGGGATCCCACAGATACGCAGTATTTT
-	TRBD2	TRBV7-9	TRBJ2-5	CANSLGLAGDLKTQYF	TGTGCCAACAGCTTGGGACTAGCGGGGGACTTGAAGACCCAGTACTTC
many	-	TRBV28	TRBJ1-4	CASTRKTNEKLFF	TGTGCCAGCACTCGGAAGACTAATGAAAAACTGTTTTTT
-	-	TRBV20-1	TRBJ2-5	CSARDLYQGRLETQYF	TGCAGTGCTAGAGATCTGTACCAGGGGCGTTTAGAGACCCAGTACTTC
many	TRBD2	TRBV7-9	TRBJ2-5	CASSLAGTSGRETQYF	TGTGCCAGCAGCCTCGCCGGGACTAGCGGGAGAGAGACCCAGTACTTC
few	-	TRBV7-2	TRBJ1-2	CASSHSTGVGGYTF	TGTGCCAGCAGCCATTCAACGGGGGTAGGAGGCTACACCTTC
many	-	TRBV12-3/TRBV12-4	TRBJ2-4	CASSFWGSPTKNIQYF	TGTGCCAGCAGTTTCTGGGGCAGTCCCACCAAAAACATTCAGTACTTC
-	TRBD2	TRBV6-2/TRBV6-3	TRBJ2-7	CASSWTSGSTDEQYF	TGTGCCAGCAGTTGGACTAGCGGGAGCACCGACGAGCAGTACTTC
many	-	TRBV30	TRBJ2-7	CAWSPLSSYEQYF	TGTGCCTGGAGTCCCCTGTCTTCCTACGAGCAGTACTTC
many	-	TRBV6-1	TRBJ1-1	CASSVTEAFF	TGTGCCAGCAGTGTTACTGAAGCTTTCTTT
many	-	TRBV30	TRBJ2-2	CAWTLTSPGELFF	TGTGCCTGGACCCTTACTAGCCCCGGGGAGCTGTTTTTT
few	-	TRBV6-1	TRBJ1-1	CASSGQVWGAFF	TGTGCCAGCAGTGGGCAGGTTTGGGGAGCTTTCTTT
many	TRBD1	TRBV7-2	TRBJ2-7	CASSLVGRGHPYEQYF	TGTGCCAGCAGCTTAGTAGGCAGGGGGCACCCCTACGAGCAGTACTTC
many	-	TRBV6-1	TRBJ1-5	CATHRYSNQPQHF	TGTGCCACCCACAGGTATAGCAATCAGCCCCAGCATTTT
-	-	TRBV6-1	TRBJ1-4	CASSNSPPRGRGEKLFF	TGTGCCAGCAGCAACAGTCCGCCAAGGGGTAGAGGAGAAAAACTGTTTTTT
-	TRBD1	TRBV9	TRBJ1-3	CASSHGDRGLNTIYF	TGTGCCAGCAGTCACGGGGACAGGGGACTGAACACCATATATTTT
few	-	TRBV29-1	TRBJ2-7	CSVLGGTGLREQYF	TGCAGCGTTTTGGGGGGGACAGGTCTACGGGAGCAGTACTTC
-	-	TRBV2	TRBJ2-1	CASRRTGTRGSYEQFF	TGTGCCAGCAGGAGAACAGGGACAAGGGGTAGCTATGAGCAGTTCTTC
many	-	TRBV28	TRBJ1-2	CASNGRRGNYGYTF	TGTGCCAGCAACGGGCGCAGGGGCAACTATGGCTACACCTTC
many	-	TRBV15	TRBJ1-4	CATSAGSLPDVKLFF	TGTGCCACCAGCGCTGGGTCCTTACCGGACGTAAAACTGTTTTTT